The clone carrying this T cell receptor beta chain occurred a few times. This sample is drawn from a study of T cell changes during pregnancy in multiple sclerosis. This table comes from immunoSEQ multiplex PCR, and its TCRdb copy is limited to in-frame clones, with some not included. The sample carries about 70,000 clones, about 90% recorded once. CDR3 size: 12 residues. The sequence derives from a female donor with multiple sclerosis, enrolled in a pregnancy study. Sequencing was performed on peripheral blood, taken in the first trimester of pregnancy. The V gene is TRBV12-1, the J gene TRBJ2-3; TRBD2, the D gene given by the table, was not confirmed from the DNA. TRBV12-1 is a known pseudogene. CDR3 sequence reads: CASNLGLAGTYF. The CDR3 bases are TGTGCCAGCAATTTGGGACTAGCGGGAACCTATTTT.